This TCR beta chain was obtained from a study of early T cells in non-severe SARS-CoV-2 infection. Study background: Bulk RNA isolated from unsorted whole blood underwent sequencing; chains were not paired.

Between the trimmed V and J ends, which lost 2 bases and 4 bases, there was a span of 11 bases. The CDR3 totals 14 residues. Per germline, CDR1 LGHNA and CDR2 YNFKEQ. Study-wide findings and caveats: Anti-spike CD8 responses were favored by VDJdb matching, which missed private and CD4 specificities.

Individual cDNA molecules were tagged with unique molecular identifiers, the study reported. One entry per CDR3 protein, called by TCRdb with MiXCR from the 5' RACE reads. The sample records tens of thousands of distinct CDR3 sequences, less than 9.5% being singletons. In its sample, this clonotype was seen many times. Its target is unknown. This chain links TRBV4-2 with TRBJ1-2; possible D gene TRBD1, 5 bases. The TCR was taken from an adult who was a healthcare worker with PCR-confirmed SARS-CoV-2 infection or an uninfected control (not recorded which). What was sequenced was whole blood. The CDR3 here is CASSQPDTRYGYTF. CDR3 nucleotides: TGTGCCAGCAGCCAACCGGACACCCGCTATGGCTACACCTTC.